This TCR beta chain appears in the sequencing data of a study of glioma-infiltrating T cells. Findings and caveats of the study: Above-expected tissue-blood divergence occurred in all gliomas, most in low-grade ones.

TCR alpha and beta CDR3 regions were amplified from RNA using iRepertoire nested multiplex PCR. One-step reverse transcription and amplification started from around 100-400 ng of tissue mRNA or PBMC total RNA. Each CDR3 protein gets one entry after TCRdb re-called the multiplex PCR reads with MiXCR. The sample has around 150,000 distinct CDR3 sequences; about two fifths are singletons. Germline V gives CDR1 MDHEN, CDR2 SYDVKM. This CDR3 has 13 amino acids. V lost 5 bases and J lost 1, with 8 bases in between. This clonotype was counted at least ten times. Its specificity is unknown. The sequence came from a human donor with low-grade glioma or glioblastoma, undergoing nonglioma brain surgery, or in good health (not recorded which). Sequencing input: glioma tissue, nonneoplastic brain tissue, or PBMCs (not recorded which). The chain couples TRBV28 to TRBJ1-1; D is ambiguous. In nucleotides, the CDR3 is TGTGCCAGCAGTGACCACGAGAACACTGAAGCTTTCTTT. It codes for CASSDHENTEAFF.